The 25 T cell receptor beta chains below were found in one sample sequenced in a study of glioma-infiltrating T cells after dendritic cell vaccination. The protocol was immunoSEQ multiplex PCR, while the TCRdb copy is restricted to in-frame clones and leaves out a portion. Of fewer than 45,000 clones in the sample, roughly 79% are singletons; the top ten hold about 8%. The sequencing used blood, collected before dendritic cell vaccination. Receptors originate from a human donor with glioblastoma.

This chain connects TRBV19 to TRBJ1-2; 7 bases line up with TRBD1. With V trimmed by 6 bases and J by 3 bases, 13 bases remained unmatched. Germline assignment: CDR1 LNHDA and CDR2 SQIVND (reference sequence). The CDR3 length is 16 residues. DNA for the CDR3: TGTGCCAGTAGCGCGCCTCCAGGGGGGAATCACTATGGCTACACCTTC. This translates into CASSAPPGGNHYGYTF.

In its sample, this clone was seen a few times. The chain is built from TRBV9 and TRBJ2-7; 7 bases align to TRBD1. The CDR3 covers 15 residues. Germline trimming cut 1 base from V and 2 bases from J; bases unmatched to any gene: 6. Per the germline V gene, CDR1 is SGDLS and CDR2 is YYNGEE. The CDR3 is CASSVRAGGPYEQYF. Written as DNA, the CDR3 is TGTGCCAGCAGCGTACGGGCAGGGGGTCCCTACGAGCAGTACTTC.

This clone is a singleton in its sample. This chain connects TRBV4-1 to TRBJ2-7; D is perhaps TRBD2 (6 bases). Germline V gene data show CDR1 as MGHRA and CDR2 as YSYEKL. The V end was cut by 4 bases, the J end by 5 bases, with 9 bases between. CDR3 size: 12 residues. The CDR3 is CASSLRGDEQYF. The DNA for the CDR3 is TGCGCCAGCAGCCTGCGGGGCGACGAGCAGTACTTC.

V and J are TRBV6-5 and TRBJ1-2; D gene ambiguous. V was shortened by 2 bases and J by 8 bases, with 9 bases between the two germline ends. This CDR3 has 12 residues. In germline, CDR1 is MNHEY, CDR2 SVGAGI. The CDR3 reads CASSYAREGYTF. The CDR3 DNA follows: TGTGCCAGCAGTTACGCCCGCGAGGGCTACACCTTC.

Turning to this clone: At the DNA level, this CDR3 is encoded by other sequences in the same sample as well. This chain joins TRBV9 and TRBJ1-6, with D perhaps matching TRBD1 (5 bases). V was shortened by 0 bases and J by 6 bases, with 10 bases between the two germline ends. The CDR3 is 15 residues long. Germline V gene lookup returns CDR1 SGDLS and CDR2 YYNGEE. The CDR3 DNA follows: TGTGCCAGCAGCGTAGGTGGGGGGGTTAATTCACCCCTCCACTTT. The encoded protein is CASSVGGGVNSPLHF. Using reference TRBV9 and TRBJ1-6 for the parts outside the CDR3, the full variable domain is DSGVTQTPKHLITATGQRVTLRCSPRSGDLSVYWYQQSLDQGLQFLIQYYNGEERAKGNILERFSAQQFPDLHSELNLSSLELGDSALYFCASSVGGGVNSPLHFGNGTRLTVT.

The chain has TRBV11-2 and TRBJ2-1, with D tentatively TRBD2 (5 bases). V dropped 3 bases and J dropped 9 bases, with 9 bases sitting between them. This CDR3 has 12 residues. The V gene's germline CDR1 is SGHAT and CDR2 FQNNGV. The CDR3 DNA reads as TGTGCCAGCAGCTTCGGGATAACTGAGCAGTTCTTC. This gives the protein CASSFGITEQFF.

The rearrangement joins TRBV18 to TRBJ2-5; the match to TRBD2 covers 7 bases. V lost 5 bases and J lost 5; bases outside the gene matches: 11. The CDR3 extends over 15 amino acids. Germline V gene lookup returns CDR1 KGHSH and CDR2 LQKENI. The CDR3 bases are TGTGCCAGCTCATTTGGAACGGGGGGTGAGGAGACCCAGTACTTC. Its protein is CASSFGTGGEETQYF.

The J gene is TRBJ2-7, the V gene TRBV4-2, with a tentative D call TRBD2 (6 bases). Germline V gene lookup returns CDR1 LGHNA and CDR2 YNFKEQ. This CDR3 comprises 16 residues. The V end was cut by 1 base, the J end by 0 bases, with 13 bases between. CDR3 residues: CASSQGRGRDSYEQYF. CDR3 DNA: TGTGCCAGCAGCCAAGGGAGGGGAAGGGACTCCTACGAGCAGTACTTC.

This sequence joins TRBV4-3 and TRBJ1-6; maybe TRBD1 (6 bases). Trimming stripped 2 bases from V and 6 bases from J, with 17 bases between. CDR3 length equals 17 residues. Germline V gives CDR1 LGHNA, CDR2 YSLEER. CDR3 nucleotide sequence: TGCGCCAGCAGCCAACGTCATCTCGGACAGTCTAATTCACCCCTCCACTTT. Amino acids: CASSQRHLGQSNSPLHF.

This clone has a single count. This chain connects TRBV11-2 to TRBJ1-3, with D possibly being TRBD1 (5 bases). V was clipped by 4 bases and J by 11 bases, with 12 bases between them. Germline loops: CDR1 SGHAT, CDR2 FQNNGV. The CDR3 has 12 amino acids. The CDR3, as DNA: TGTGCCAGCAGCTCTTACAGGAGGGCCATATATTTT. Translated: CASSSYRRAIYF.

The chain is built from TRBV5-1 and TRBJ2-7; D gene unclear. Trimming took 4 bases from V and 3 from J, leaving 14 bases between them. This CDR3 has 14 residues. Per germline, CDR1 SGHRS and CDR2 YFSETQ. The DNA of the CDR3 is TGCGCCAGCAGCCCCGGTAATGGCGGCTACGAGCAGTACTTC. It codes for CASSPGNGGYEQYF.

The DNA for the CDR3 is TGTGCCAGCAGCCCCCTCGGGAGGGGGGTGAAACACGAGCAGTACTTC. Translated: CASSPLGRGVKHEQYF. The V call is TRBV7-2, the J call TRBJ2-7, with 8 nucleotides matching TRBD2. The CDR3 length is 16 residues. V lost 5 bases, J lost 5 bases, and 14 bases stayed unmatched. CDR1 and CDR2 (germline): SGHTA, FQGNSA. The full variable domain, completed using reference TRBV7-2 and TRBJ2-7, is GAGVSQSPSNKVTEKGKDVELRCDPISGHTALYWYRQSLGQGLEFLIYFQGNSAPDKSGLPSDRFSAERTGGSVSTLTIQRTQQEDSAVYLCASSPLGRGVKHEQYFGPGTRLTVT.

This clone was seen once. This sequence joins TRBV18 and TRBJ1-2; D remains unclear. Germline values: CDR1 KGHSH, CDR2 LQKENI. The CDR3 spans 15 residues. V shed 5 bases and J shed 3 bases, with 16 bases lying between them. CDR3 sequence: CASSTQAAGDYGYTF. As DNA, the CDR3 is TGTGCCAGCTCAACTCAGGCCGCCGGGGACTATGGCTACACCTTC.

In DNA, the CDR3 is TGTGCCAGCAGGGTGACAGGGAAGGGAGGATACAATGAGCAGTTCTTC. The encoded protein is CASRVTGKGGYNEQFF. The V and J genes are TRBV2 and TRBJ2-1; D is possibly TRBD1 (7 bases). The germline gives CDR1 SNHLY, CDR2 FYNNEI. The CDR3 runs 16 residues. V lost 6 bases and J 4 bases, leaving 19 bases between the germline ends.

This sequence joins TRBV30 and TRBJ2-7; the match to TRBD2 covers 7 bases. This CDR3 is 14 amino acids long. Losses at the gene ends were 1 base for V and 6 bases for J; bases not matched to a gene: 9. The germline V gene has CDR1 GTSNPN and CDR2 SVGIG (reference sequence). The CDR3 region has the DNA TGTGCCTGGAGTGGGGGGGGTGGCGGTCTCGAGCAGTACTTC. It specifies CAWSGGGGGLEQYF.

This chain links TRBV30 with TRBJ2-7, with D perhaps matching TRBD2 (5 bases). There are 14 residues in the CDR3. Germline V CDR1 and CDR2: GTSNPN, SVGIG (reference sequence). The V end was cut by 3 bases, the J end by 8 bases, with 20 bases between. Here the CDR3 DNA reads TGTGCCTGGAGACGGGGTTGGGGAGTCGGCCAGCAGTACTTC. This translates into CAWRRGWGVGQQYF.

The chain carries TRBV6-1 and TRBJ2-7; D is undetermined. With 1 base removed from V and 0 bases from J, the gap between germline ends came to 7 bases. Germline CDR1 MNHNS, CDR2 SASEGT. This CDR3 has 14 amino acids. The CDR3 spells CASSEGPISYEQYF. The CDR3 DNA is TGTGCCAGCAGTGAAGGTCCTATCTCCTACGAGCAGTACTTC.

The CDR3 coding sequence is TGTGCCAGCAGGAGGGACAGGGGGGAGAGGGAGCAGTACTTC. Residues: CASRRDRGEREQYF. The chain employs TRBV2 and TRBJ2-7; 11 bases line up with TRBD1. Germline assignment: CDR1 SNHLY and CDR2 FYNNEI. V trimming: 6 bases; J trimming: 7 bases; junction bases outside the gene matches: 8. This CDR3 comprises 14 residues.

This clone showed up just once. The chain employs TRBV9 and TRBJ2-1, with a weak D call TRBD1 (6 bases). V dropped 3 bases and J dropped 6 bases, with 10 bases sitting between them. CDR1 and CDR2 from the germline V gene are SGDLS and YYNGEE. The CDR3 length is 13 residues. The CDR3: CASSAQQGNEQFF. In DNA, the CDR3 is TGTGCCAGCAGCGCCCAACAGGGCAATGAGCAGTTCTTC.

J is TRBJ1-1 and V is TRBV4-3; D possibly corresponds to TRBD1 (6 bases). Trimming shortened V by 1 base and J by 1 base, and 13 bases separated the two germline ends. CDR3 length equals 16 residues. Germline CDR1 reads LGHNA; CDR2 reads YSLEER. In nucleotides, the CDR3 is TGCGCCAGCAGCCAAGGGGGGCGGGGGGAGAACACTGAAGCTTTCTTT. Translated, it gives CASSQGGRGENTEAFF.

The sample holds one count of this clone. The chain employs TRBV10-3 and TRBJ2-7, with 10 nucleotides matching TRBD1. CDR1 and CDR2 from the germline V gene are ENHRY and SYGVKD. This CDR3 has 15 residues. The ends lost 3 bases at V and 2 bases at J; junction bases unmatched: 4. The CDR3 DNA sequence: TGTGCCATCAGTGATATCGGGACAGGGGCCTACGAGCAGTACTTC. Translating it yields CAISDIGTGAYEQYF.

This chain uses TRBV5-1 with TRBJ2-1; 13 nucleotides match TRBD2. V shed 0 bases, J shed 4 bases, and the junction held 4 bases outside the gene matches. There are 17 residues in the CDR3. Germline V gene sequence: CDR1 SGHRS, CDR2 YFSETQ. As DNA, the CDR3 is TGCGCCAGCAGCTTGGACGGGACTAGCGGGGCTTACAATGAGCAGTTCTTC. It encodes CASSLDGTSGAYNEQFF.

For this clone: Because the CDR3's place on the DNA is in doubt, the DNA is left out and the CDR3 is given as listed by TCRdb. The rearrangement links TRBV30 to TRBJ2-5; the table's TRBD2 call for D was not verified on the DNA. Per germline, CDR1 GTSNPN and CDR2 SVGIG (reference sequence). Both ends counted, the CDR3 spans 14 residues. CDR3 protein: CAWGAGAGTREEYF.

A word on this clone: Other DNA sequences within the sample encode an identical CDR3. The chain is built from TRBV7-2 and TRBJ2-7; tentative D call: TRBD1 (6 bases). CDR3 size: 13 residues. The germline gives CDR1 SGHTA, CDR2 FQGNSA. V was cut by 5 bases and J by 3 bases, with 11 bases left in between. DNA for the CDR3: TGTGCCAGCAGCCTAGACAGGAGCTACGAGCAGTACTTC. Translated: CASSLDRSYEQYF.

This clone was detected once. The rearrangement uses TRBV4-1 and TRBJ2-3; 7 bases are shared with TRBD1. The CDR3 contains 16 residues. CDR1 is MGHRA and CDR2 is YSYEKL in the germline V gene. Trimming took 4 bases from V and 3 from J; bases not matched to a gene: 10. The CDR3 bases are TGCGCCAGCAGCCTCGTGCGTCGGGACAGAACAGATACGCAGTATTTT. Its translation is CASSLVRRDRTDTQYF.